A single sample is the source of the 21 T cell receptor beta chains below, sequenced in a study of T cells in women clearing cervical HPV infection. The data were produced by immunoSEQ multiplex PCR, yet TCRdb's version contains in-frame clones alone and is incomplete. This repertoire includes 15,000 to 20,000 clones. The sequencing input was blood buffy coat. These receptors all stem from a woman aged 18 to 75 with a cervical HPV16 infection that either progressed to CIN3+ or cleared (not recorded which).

CDR3 DNA (partial): TGTGCCAGCAGTGGCGACAGGGGTGATGAG. Translated, it gives CASSGDRGDE. The whole CDR3 reads CASSGDRGDEQFF. The V and J genes are TRBV6-1 and TRBJ2-1; 8 bases align to TRBD1. Read data end 3 residues before the CDR3 end; the end is taken from the germline J gene. Germline CDR1 MNHNS, CDR2 SASEGT. The CDR3 totals 13 residues. Trimming at V came to 4 bases and at J to 8 bases, leaving 4 bases not matched to a gene.

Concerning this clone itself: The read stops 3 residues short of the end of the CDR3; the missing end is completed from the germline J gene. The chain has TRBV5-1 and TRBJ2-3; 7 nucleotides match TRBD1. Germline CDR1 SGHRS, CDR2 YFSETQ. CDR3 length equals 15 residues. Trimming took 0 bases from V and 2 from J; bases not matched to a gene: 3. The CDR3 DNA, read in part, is TGCGCCAGCAGCTTGGGACAGGGATACACAGATACG. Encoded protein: CASSLGQGYTDT. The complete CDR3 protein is CASSLGQGYTDTQYF. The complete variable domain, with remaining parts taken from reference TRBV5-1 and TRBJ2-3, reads KAGVTQTPRYLIKTRGQQVTLSCSPISGHRSVSWYQQTPGQGLQFLFEYFSETQRNKGNFPGRFSGRQFSNSRSEMNVSTLELGDSALYLCASSLGQGYTDTQYFGPGTRLTVL.

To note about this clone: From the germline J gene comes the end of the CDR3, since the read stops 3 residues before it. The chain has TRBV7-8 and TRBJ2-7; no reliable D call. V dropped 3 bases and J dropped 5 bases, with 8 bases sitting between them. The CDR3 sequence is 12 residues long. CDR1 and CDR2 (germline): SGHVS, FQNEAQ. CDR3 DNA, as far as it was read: TGTGCCAGCAGCTTCCAGACTGACGAG. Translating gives CASSFQTDE. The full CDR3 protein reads CASSFQTDEQYF.

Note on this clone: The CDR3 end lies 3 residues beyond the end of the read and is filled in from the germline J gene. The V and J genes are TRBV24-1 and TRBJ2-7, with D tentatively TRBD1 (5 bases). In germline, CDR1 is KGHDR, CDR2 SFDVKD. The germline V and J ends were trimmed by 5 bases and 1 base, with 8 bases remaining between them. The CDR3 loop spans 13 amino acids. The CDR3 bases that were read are TGTGCCACCAGTGTAGGGGCATCCTACGAG. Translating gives CATSVGASYE. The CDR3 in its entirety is CATSVGASYEQYF.

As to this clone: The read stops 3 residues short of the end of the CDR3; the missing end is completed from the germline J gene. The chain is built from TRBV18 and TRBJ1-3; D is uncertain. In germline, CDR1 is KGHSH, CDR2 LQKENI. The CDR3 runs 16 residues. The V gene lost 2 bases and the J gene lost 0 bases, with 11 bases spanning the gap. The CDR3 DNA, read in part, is TGTGCCAGCTCACCAAGTAGACATTACTCTGGAAACACC. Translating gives CASSPSRHYSGNT. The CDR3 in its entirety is CASSPSRHYSGNTIYF.

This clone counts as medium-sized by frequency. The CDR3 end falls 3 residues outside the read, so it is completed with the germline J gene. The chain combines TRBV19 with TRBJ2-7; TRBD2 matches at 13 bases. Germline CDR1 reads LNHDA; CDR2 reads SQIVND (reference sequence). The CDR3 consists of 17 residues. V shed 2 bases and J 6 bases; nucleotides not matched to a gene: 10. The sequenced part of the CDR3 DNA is TGTGCCAGTAGTATAACTAGCGGGGGGGCCTATCCTTCCGAG. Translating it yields CASSITSGGAYPSE. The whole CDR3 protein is CASSITSGGAYPSEQYF.

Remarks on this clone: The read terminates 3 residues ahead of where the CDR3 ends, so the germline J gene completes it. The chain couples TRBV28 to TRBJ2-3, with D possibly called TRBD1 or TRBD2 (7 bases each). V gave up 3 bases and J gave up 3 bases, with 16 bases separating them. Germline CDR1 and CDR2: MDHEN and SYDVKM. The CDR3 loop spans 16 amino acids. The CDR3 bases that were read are TGTGCCAGCAGTTTGATTAGACAGGGAGGGACAGATACG. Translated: CASSLIRQGGTDT. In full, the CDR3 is CASSLIRQGGTDTQYF.

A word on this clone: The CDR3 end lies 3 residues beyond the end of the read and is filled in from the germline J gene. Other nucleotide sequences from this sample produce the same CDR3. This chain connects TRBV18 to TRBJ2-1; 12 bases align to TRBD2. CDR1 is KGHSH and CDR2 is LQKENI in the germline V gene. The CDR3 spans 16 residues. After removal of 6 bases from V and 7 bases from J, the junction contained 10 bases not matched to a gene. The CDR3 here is CASSPPSSGGANEQFF. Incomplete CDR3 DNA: TGTGCCAGCTCCCCCCCGTCTAGCGGGGGGGCGAATGAG.

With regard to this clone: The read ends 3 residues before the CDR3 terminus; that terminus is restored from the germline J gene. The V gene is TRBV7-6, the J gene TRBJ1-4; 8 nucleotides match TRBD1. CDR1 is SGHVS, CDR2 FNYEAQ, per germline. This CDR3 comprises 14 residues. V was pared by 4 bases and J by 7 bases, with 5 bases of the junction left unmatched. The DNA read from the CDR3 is TGTGCCAGCAGCTCGGGACAGGCGGGTGAAAAA. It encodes CASSSGQAGEK. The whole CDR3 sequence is CASSSGQAGEKLFF.

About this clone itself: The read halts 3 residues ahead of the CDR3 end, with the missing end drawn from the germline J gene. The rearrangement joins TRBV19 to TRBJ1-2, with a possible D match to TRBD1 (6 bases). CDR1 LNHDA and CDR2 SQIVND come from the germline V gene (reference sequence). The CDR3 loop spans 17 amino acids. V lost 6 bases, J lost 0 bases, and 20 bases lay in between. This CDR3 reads CASRNRAEKLANYGYTF. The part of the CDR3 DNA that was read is TGTGCCAGTAGAAACAGGGCGGAAAAGCTTGCTAACTATGGC.

Here the CDR3 reads CASSSRQGGETQYF. Partial CDR3 DNA: TGTGCCAGCAGCTCCCGACAGGGCGGAGAGACC. V is TRBV7-2 and J is TRBJ2-5, with TRBD1 matching 7 bases. The read falls 3 residues short of the CDR3 end, and the missing part is taken from the germline J gene. The junction had 6 bases not matched to a gene; V was cut back by 4 bases and J by 4 bases. There are 14 residues in the CDR3. Germline values: CDR1 SGHTA, CDR2 FQGNSA.

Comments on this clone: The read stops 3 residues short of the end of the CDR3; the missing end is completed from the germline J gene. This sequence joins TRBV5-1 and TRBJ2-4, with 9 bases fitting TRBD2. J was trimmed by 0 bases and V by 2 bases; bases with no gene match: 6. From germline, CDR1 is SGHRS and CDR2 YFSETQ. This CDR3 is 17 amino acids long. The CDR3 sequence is CASSLGGGGLAKNIQYF. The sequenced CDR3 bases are TGCGCCAGCAGCTTAGGCGGGGGGGGACTAGCCAAAAACATT.

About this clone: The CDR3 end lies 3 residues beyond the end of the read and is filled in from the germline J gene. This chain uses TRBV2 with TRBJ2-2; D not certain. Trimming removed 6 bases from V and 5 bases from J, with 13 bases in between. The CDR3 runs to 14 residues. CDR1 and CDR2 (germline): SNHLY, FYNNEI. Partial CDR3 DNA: TGTGCCAGCAGGTCAGGATTTGGTACCGGGGAG. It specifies CASRSGFGTGE. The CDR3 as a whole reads CASRSGFGTGELFF.

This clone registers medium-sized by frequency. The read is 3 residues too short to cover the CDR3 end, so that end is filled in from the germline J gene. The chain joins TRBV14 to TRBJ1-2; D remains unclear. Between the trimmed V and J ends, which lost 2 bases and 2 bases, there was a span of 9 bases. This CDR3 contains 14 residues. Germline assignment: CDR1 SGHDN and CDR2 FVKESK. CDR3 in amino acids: CASSQRLGNYGYTF. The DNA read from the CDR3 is TGTGCCAGCAGCCAAAGGCTCGGGAACTATGGC.

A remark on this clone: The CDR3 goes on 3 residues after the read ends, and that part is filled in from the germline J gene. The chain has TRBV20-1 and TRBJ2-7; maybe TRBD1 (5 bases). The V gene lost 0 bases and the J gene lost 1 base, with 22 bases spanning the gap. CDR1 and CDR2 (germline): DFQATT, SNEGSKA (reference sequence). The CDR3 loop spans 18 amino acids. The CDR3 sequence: CSARDGAAQYSRSYEQYF. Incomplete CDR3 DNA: TGCAGTGCTAGAGATGGGGCAGCCCAGTACTCCAGGTCCTACGAG.

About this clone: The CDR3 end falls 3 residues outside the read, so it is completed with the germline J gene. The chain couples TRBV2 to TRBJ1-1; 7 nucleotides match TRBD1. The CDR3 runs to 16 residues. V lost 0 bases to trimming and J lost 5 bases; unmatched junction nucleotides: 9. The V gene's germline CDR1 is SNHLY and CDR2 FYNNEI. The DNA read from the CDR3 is TGTGCCAGCAGTGAAGCGCAGACAGGGTGGCGGACTGAA. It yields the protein CASSEAQTGWRTE. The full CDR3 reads CASSEAQTGWRTEAFF.

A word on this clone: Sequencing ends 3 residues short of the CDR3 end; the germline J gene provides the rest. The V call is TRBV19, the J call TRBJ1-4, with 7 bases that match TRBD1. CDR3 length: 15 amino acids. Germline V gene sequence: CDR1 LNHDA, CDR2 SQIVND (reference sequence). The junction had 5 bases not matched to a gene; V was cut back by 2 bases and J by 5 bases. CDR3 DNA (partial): TGTGCCAGTAGTATACAAGACAGGGTCAATGAAAAA. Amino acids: CASSIQDRVNEK. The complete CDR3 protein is CASSIQDRVNEKLFF.

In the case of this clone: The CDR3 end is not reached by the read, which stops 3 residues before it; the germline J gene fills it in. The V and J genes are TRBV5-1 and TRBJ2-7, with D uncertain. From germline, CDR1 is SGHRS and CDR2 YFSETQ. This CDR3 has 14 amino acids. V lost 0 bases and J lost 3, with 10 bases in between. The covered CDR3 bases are TGCGCCAGCAGCTTGGGGGCTGGCTACTACGAG. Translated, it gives CASSLGAGYYE. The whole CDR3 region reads CASSLGAGYYEQYF.

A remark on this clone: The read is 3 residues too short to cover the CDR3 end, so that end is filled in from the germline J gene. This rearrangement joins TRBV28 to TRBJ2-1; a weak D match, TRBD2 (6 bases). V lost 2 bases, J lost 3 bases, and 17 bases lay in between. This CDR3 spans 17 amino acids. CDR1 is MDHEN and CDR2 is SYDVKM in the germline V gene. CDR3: CASSLTQLGTLYNEQFF. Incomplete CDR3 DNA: TGTGCCAGCAGTTTAACCCAGTTAGGGACTCTCTACAATGAG.

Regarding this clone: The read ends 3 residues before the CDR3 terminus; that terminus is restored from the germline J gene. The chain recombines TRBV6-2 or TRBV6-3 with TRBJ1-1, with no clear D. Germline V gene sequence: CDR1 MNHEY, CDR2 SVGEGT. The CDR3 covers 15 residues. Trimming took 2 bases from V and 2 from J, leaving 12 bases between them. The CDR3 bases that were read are TGTGCCAGCAGTTACGCGTCCCTCCTTAACACTGAA. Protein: CASSYASLLNTE. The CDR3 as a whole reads CASSYASLLNTEAFF.

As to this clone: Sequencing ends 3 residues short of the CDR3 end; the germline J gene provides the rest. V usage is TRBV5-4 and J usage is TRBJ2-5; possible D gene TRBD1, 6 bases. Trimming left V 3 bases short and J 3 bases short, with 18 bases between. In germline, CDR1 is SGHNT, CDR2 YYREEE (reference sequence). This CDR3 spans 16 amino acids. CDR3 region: CASSSPSLGAEETQYF. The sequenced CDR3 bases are TGTGCCAGCAGCTCACCAAGCTTGGGGGCGGAAGAGACC.